This T cell receptor beta chain was identified in a study of shared clonotypes between healthy human individuals. Study context: In total, the donors were a couple of women and three men aged 18 to 49. General observations from the study: Relative to their counterparts shared across all four donors, non-shared clonotypes exhibited diminished generation probabilities. With four donors compared, 4% to 5.5% of naive CD4 clonotypes were shared.

In germline, CDR1 is SGHAT, CDR2 FQNNGV. Trimming at V came to 5 bases and at J to 7 bases, leaving 14 bases not matched to a gene. This CDR3 is 16 amino acids long. As for this clone: Its antigen is not identified.

Study processing details: ImmunoSEQ supplied junction-only sequences lacking quality scores, so filtering was different. The method was immunoSEQ multiplex PCR; TCRdb's version includes in-frame clones alone and lacks a portion of them. The DNA gave D and trimming, while V, J and clone size come from that table. The table shows 550,000 to 700,000 clones, with 73% occurring only once. The chain employs TRBV11-2 and TRBJ2-1; 7 bases are a match to TRBD1. This clonotype originated in a woman in her twenties or thirties in good health. The sequencing sample was made of memory CD4+ T cells sorted from blood. Stated subset: CD45RA-negative fraction. CDR3 loop: CASSLLLGQGVNEQFF. CDR3 bases: TGTGCCAGCAGCCTCTTGCTTGGGCAGGGGGTAAATGAGCAGTTCTTC. Full variable domain (rest looked up from reference TRBV11-2 and TRBJ2-1): EAGVAQSPRYKIIEKRQSVAFWCNPISGHATLYWYQQILGQGPKLLIQFQNNGVVDDSQLPKDRFSAERLKGVDSTLKIQPAKLEDSAVYLCASSLLLGQGVNEQFFGPGTRLTVL.